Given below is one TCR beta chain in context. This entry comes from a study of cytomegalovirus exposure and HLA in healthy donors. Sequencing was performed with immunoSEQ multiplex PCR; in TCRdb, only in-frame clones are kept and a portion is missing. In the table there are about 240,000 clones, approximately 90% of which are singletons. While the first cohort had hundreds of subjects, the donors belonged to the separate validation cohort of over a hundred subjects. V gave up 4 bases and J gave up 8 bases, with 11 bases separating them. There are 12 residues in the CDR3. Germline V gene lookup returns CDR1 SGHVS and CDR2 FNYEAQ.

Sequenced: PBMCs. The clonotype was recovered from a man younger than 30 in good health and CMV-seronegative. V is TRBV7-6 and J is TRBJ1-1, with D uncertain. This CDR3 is CASSSNPGEAFF. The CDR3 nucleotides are TGTGCCAGCAGCTCCAACCCGGGGGAAGCTTTCTTT.